The 24 T cell receptor beta chains below all came from one sample that was sequenced in a study of T cell changes during pregnancy in multiple sclerosis. Sequencing was performed with immunoSEQ multiplex PCR; in TCRdb, only in-frame clones are kept and a portion is missing. The sample carries about 75,000 clones, 94% recorded once. The source was CD4+ T cells from peripheral blood mononuclear cells, collected after pregnancy. These TCRs come from a female donor with multiple sclerosis, enrolled in a pregnancy study.

The V gene is TRBV19, the J gene TRBJ2-2, with 7 bases matching TRBD1. This CDR3 contains 14 residues. Losses at the gene ends were 10 bases for V and 1 base for J; bases not matched to a gene: 6. Germline CDR1 reads LNHDA; CDR2 reads SQIVND (reference sequence). The CDR3 region is CATPRDRNTGELFF. CDR3 bases: TGTGCCACTCCCCGGGACAGGAACACCGGGGAGCTGTTTTTT.

The rearrangement links TRBV6-5 to TRBJ1-2; 7 bases fit TRBD1. The length of the CDR3 is 12 residues. The V segment lost 6 bases and the J segment 5 bases; nucleotides outside the gene matches: 3. In germline, CDR1 is MNHEY, CDR2 SVGAGI. In DNA, the CDR3 is TGTGCCAGCAGCCCCAGGGGGTATGGCTACACCTTC. Protein product: CASSPRGYGYTF.

J is TRBJ2-2 and V is TRBV11-2; no definite D call. This CDR3 spans 14 amino acids. Germline assignment: CDR1 SGHAT and CDR2 FQNNGV. V was trimmed by 5 bases and J by 3 bases, leaving 10 bases between them. DNA for the CDR3: TGTGCCAGCAGCCGAGGTCAATACACCGGGGAGCTGTTTTTT. Translation: CASSRGQYTGELFF.

The gene calls are TRBV29-1 and TRBJ1-5, with 9 bases fitting TRBD1. V lost 4 bases and J lost 6; bases outside the gene matches: 4. The CDR3 covers 13 residues. The germline gives CDR1 SQVTM, CDR2 ANQGSEA. This CDR3 reads CSVAQGAGQPQHF. The CDR3 DNA follows: TGCAGCGTTGCACAGGGGGCCGGTCAGCCCCAGCATTTT.

The gene calls are TRBV6-6 and TRBJ1-5; 7 bases align to TRBD1. J lost 7 bases, V lost 4 bases, and 7 bases had no gene match. Germline V gene lookup returns CDR1 MNHNY and CDR2 SVGAGI (reference sequence). The CDR3 length is 14 residues. As DNA, the CDR3 is TGTGCCAGCAGTTTCAGGGGGGTAGGGCAGCCCCAGCATTTT. This translates into CASSFRGVGQPQHF.

The rearrangement uses TRBV19 and TRBJ1-2, with D perhaps TRBD1 (6 bases). The germline V gene has CDR1 LNHDA and CDR2 SQIVND (reference sequence). The CDR3 is made up of 14 amino acids. V lost 9 bases to trimming and J lost 4 bases, with 18 bases between them. The CDR3 sequence is CASARSGGPYGYTF. The CDR3 region has the DNA TGTGCCAGCGCTCGCTCCGGGGGGCCCTATGGCTACACCTTC.

This clone has a single count. The chain is built from TRBV14 and TRBJ2-7, with D possibly matching TRBD2 (7 bases). V shed 4 bases and J shed 2 bases, with 15 bases lying between them. This CDR3 contains 15 residues. Looked up from germline, CDR1 is SGHDN and CDR2 is FVKESK. The CDR3 region is CASSRGGHVTYEQYF. DNA for the CDR3: TGTGCCAGCAGCCGGGGGGGACACGTTACCTACGAGCAGTACTTC.

The chain carries TRBV5-4 and TRBJ2-1; no clear D. V lost 3 bases and J 0 bases, leaving 16 bases between the germline ends. This CDR3 contains 17 residues. Per germline, CDR1 SGHNT and CDR2 YYREEE (reference sequence). The CDR3 DNA is TGTGCCAGCAGCTCCCCGCGACTTGAACGCTCCTACAATGAGCAGTTCTTC. Its protein product is CASSSPRLERSYNEQFF.

The CDR3 DNA follows: TGTGCCAGCAGAGAACCGGGACAGGCGGACGAGCAGTACTTC. It translates to CASREPGQADEQYF. This chain links TRBV28 with TRBJ2-7; 8 bases align to TRBD1. CDR1 is MDHEN and CDR2 is SYDVKM in the germline V gene. The CDR3 covers 14 residues. Trimming cost V 6 bases and J 5 bases; bases outside gene matches: 9.

The chain recombines TRBV5-5 with TRBJ2-7; 7 nucleotides agree with TRBD2. This CDR3 region has 14 residues. Germline lookup yields CDR1 SGHKS and CDR2 YYEKEE (reference sequence). With V trimmed by 0 bases and J by 5 bases, 5 bases remained unmatched. For the CDR3, the DNA is TGTGCCAGCAGCTTGGCGGGAGGCCAGCACGAGCAGTACTTC. Protein product: CASSLAGGQHEQYF.

This clone has just one count. This CDR3 is CASSLGGGGRTQYF. CDR3 in DNA: TGTGCCAGCAGTTTGGGGGGGGGTGGTAGGACCCAGTACTTC. The chain has TRBV27 and TRBJ2-5; 7 positions agree with TRBD2. The CDR3 has 14 amino acids. Losses at the gene ends were 3 bases for V and 7 bases for J; bases not matched to a gene: 8. Germline V gene sequence: CDR1 MNHEY, CDR2 SMNVEV (reference sequence).

This sequence joins TRBV5-1 and TRBJ2-5, with TRBD1 as a possible D gene (6 bases). V was pared by 1 base and J by 5 bases, with 9 bases between. CDR3 length: 13 residues. From germline, CDR1 is SGHRS and CDR2 YFSETQ. CDR3 loop: CASSLQGMETQYF. For the CDR3, the DNA is TGCGCCAGCAGCTTGCAGGGGATGGAGACCCAGTACTTC.

The sample holds one count of this clone. This chain links TRBV11-2 with TRBJ2-4; 7 bases are shared with TRBD2. V shed 3 bases, J shed 6 bases, and the junction held 5 bases outside the gene matches. The CDR3 runs to 14 residues. The germline V gene has CDR1 SGHAT and CDR2 FQNNGV. CDR3 in amino acids: CASSLAGVLNIQYF. As DNA, the CDR3 is TGTGCCAGCAGCTTGGCGGGGGTATTAAACATTCAGTACTTC.

The chain links TRBV11-2 to TRBJ1-2; D gene unclear. Per the germline V gene, CDR1 is SGHAT and CDR2 is FQNNGV. The length of the CDR3 is 13 residues. V gave up 1 base and J gave up 4 bases, with 7 bases separating them. The CDR3 region is CASSLAHFYGYTF. In nucleotides, the CDR3 is TGTGCCAGCAGCTTAGCACATTTCTATGGCTACACCTTC.

In DNA, the CDR3 is TGTGCCTGGAGTGTATCGACTAGCCACGAGCAGTACTTC. Residues: CAWSVSTSHEQYF. The chain carries TRBV30 and TRBJ2-7, with 7 bases that match TRBD2. CDR3 size: 13 residues. Per germline, CDR1 GTSNPN and CDR2 SVGIG (reference sequence). The trim removed 0 bases at V and 5 bases at J, leaving 4 bases unmatched.

This chain uses TRBV25-1 with TRBJ2-2; 9 bases are shared with TRBD1. Germline loops: CDR1 MGHDK, CDR2 SYGVNS. This CDR3 region has 14 residues. The CDR3 loop reads CASTGGGSAGELFF. Here the CDR3 DNA reads TGTGCTTCTACAGGGGGCGGTAGTGCCGGGGAGCTGTTTTTT.

The rearrangement links TRBV25-1 to TRBJ2-7; possibly TRBD2 for D (6 bases). This CDR3 spans 15 amino acids. The V gene lost 3 bases and the J gene lost 4 bases, with 16 bases spanning the gap. CDR1 is MGHDK, CDR2 SYGVNS, per germline. The CDR3 DNA sequence: TGTGCCAGCAGTGAGAAAAAAGGGGCGGGGTACGAGCAGTACTTC. Translated: CASSEKKGAGYEQYF.

The rearrangement joins TRBV7-9 to TRBJ1-4; the D is unclear. Trimming shortened V by 1 base and J by 15 bases, and 12 bases separated the two germline ends. CDR3 length: 12 residues. Germline V gives CDR1 SEHNR, CDR2 FQNEAQ (reference sequence). CDR3 in amino acids: CASSLGPARVFF. The CDR3 DNA sequence: TGTGCCAGCAGCTTAGGCCCAGCGAGGGTGTTTTTT.

The chain has TRBV5-4 and TRBJ2-2, with TRBD2 identical over 8 bases. The V and J ends lost 2 bases and 5 bases, in that order; junction bases with no gene match: 11. Looked up from germline, CDR1 is SGHNT and CDR2 is YYREEE (reference sequence). This CDR3 comprises 17 residues. DNA for the CDR3: TGTGCCAGCAGCTTCCCCCGTCGGGAGGGGTGGACCGGGGAGCTGTTTTTT. This gives the protein CASSFPRREGWTGELFF.

This clone showed up just once. The chain recombines TRBV19 with TRBJ2-4; 11 bases align to TRBD2. In germline, CDR1 is LNHDA, CDR2 SQIVND (reference sequence). With 0 bases clipped from V and 3 bases from J, the junction kept 4 bases outside the gene matches. This CDR3 is built from 17 residues. For the CDR3, the DNA is TGTGCCAGTAGTATAGAATCTAGCGGGAGGATCAAAAACATTCAGTACTTC. Amino acids: CASSIESSGRIKNIQYF. Complete variable domain (other parts from reference TRBV19 and TRBJ2-4): DGGITQSPKYLFRKEGQNVTLSCEQNLNHDAMYWYRQDPGQGLRLIYYSQIVNDFQKGDIAEGYSVSREKKESFPLTVTSAQKNPTAFYLCASSIESSGRIKNIQYFGAGTRLSVL.

The rearrangement links TRBV6-4 to TRBJ2-1; 10 nucleotides agree with TRBD2. The CDR3 extends over 17 amino acids. Losses at the gene ends were 3 bases for V and 5 bases for J; bases not matched to a gene: 10. Per the germline V gene, CDR1 is MRHNA and CDR2 is SNTAGT. DNA for the CDR3: TGTGCCAGCAGTGAGAGGGCTAGCGGGAGACTTAACAATGAGCAGTTCTTC. This codes for CASSERASGRLNNEQFF.

The rearrangement uses TRBV27 and TRBJ2-2; no clear D. The CDR3 is 13 residues long. Germline loops: CDR1 MNHEY, CDR2 SMNVEV (reference sequence). V shed 5 bases and J shed 0 bases, with 4 bases lying between them. The DNA for the CDR3 is TGTGCCAGCAGTCTAACGAACACCGGGGAGCTGTTTTTT. Its translation is CASSLTNTGELFF.

This chain links TRBV9 with TRBJ2-5, with D unclear. Trimming removed 0 bases from V and 5 bases from J, with 2 bases in between. This CDR3 contains 11 residues. Germline V lookup: CDR1 SGDLS, CDR2 YYNGEE. The CDR3 DNA reads TGTGCCAGCAGCGTAGCGGAGACCCAGTACTTC. It is translated as CASSVAETQYF.

The V call is TRBV30, the J call TRBJ2-7; 8 positions match TRBD2. The ends lost 3 bases at V and 0 bases at J; junction bases unmatched: 7. The CDR3 covers 15 residues. Germline assignment: CDR1 GTSNPN and CDR2 SVGIG (reference sequence). CDR3 region: CAWSRSGGFSYEQYF. The CDR3 DNA is TGTGCCTGGAGCCGGAGCGGGGGTTTCTCCTACGAGCAGTACTTC.